This paragraph covers one TCR beta chain sequence. In this sample, this clonotype turned up a few times. There is no known antigen for this receptor. No clone much larger than this one lies a single base away; base qualities are absent. This record comes from a study of tumor-infiltrating lymphocytes in oesophageal squamous cell carcinoma (dated by TCRdb to between 2015 and 2016). There are 16 amino acids in the CDR3, from cysteine to phenylalanine inclusive. Only the CDR3 portion is preserved as DNA: 48 bases, with reading frame beginning at the first base. At the junction V is shortened by 4 bases and J by 2 bases; bases outside the gene matches: 8. The protocol used for the library was PCR. Sequencing used an Illumina HiSeq 2000. The public sequencing data were trimmed at Q25 with fastp and processed into clonotypes with MiXCR by TCRdb, which kept only in-frame beta chains. Under each unique CDR3 protein, matching rows form one entry showing the most common genes and DNA. In this sample the table shows about 11,000 distinct CDR3 sequences, 50% to 65% of which occur a single time. The ten largest clonotypes hold about a third of the sample.

The sequenced sample consisted of esophageal tumor tissue. The source is a male donor with esophageal squamous cell carcinoma. Recombination joined TRBV12-3 or TRBV12-4 with TRBJ2-5, and 9 bases in between align with TRBD1. The CDR3: CASSWDRAGIQETQYF. The DNA reads TGTGCCAGCAGTTGGGACAGGGCCGGAATTCAAGAGACCCAGTACTTC.